These 11 T cell receptor beta chains came from one sample sequenced in a study of T cell repertoires in cytomegalovirus infection. A single record per CDR3 protein comes from TCRdb applying MiXCR to the reads. The sample shows roughly 920,000 distinct CDR3 sequences, 31% of them seen only once. These receptors lack a known antigen. The material sequenced was cultured CD8+ T cells from PBMCs, taken from culture after CMV antigen stimulation. The origin of the receptors is a human donor in good health (CMV status not recorded). Some clones in this sample may be carry-over from other donors' samples.

This clonotype was recorded at least ten times. The CDR3 DNA reads TGTGCCAGCAGCTTAGCCCCAGGTCTAGCGGAAGCCTACAATGAGCAGTTCTTC. This gives the protein CASSLAPGLAEAYNEQFF. The gene calls are TRBV7-2 and TRBJ2-1; 7 bases match TRBD2. The V segment lost 0 bases and the J segment 2 bases; nucleotides outside the gene matches: 10. The CDR3 consists of 18 residues. Germline CDR1 reads SGHTA; CDR2 reads FQGNSA. The variable domain in full, with the rest retrieved from reference TRBV7-2 and TRBJ2-1, is GAGVSQSPSNKVTEKGKDVELRCDPISGHTALYWYRQSLGQGLEFLIYFQGNSAPDKSGLPSDRFSAERTGGSVSTLTIQRTQQEDSAVYLCASSLAPGLAEAYNEQFFGPGTRLTVL.

The chain has TRBV7-4 and TRBJ1-3; tentatively, D is TRBD1 (6 bases). CDR1 and CDR2 from the germline V gene are SGHVT and SQSDAQ. Trimming cost V 7 bases and J 5 bases, with 12 bases left between them. This CDR3 comprises 13 residues. In DNA form, the CDR3 reads TGTGCCAGCAAATTAAGGGACAGAAACACCATATATTTT. This translates into CASKLRDRNTIYF.

For the CDR3, the DNA is TGCAGTGCTAGAGATTTTCGCGGGGGGGCGGGATTTCAAGAGACCCAGTACTTC. Encoded protein: CSARDFRGGAGFQETQYF. This chain links TRBV20-1 with TRBJ2-5, with 9 bases matching TRBD2. Germline assignment: CDR1 DFQATT and CDR2 SNEGSKA (reference sequence). This CDR3 contains 18 residues. The trim removed 0 bases at V and 2 bases at J, leaving 13 bases unmatched.

This clonotype has at least ten counts. The J gene is TRBJ1-5, the V gene TRBV6-1; D remains ambiguous. In germline, CDR1 is MNHNS, CDR2 SASEGT. This CDR3 is built from 14 residues. V lost 7 bases and J lost 0, with 10 bases in between. CDR3 residues: CASNTGNSNQPQHF. CDR3 nucleotides: TGTGCCAGCAACACTGGAAATAGCAATCAGCCCCAGCATTTT.

This rearrangement joins TRBV27 to TRBJ1-5; a weak D match, TRBD1 (6 bases). Deletions cut 6 bases from V and 5 bases from J, with 14 bases between. The CDR3 totals 14 residues. In germline, CDR1 is MNHEY, CDR2 SMNVEV (reference sequence). The CDR3 sequence: CASRPGASHQPQHF. For the CDR3, the DNA is TGTGCCAGCAGGCCAGGGGCCAGCCATCAGCCCCAGCATTTT.

This clonotype was detected a few times. As DNA, the CDR3 is TGTGCTAGTGGTTTGGGTAACATCCAATTCCTCTATGGCTACACCTTC. This translates into CASGLGNIQFLYGYTF. The V gene is TRBV12-5, the J gene TRBJ1-2; D not resolved. V gave up 1 base and J gave up 4 bases, with 16 bases separating them. The CDR3 is made up of 16 amino acids. Looked up from germline, CDR1 is LGHNT and CDR2 is FRNRAP.

The genes are TRBV4-1 and TRBJ2-3; TRBD1 might be the D (6 bases). Germline V gives CDR1 MGHRA, CDR2 YSYEKL. V gave up 0 bases and J gave up 6 bases, with 13 bases separating them. The CDR3 is made up of 15 amino acids. Here the CDR3 DNA reads TGCGCCAGCAGCCAAGAGAGGGGGACCGGCGATACGCAGTATTTT. It codes for CASSQERGTGDTQYF.

A few counts support this clonotype. J is TRBJ2-7 and V is TRBV10-3; a possible D gene is TRBD2 (6 bases). V was shortened by 11 bases and J by 7 bases, with 15 bases between the two germline ends. This CDR3 has 11 amino acids. Germline assignment: CDR1 ENHRY and CDR2 SYGVKD. Here the CDR3 DNA reads TGTGCCTATGGGGACTCGGGGGAGCAGTACGTC. It encodes CAYGDSGEQYV.

The rearrangement links TRBV6-4 to TRBJ2-3; the D gene could be TRBD1 or TRBD2 (5 bases each). CDR3 length: 14 residues. Germline V CDR1 and CDR2: MRHNA, SNTAGT. V gave up 1 base and J gave up 10 bases, with 15 bases separating them. The CDR3 loop reads CASSDWDLGYPQYF. For the CDR3, the DNA is TGTGCCAGCAGTGACTGGGACCTTGGTTATCCGCAGTATTTT.

The rearrangement links TRBV10-3 to TRBJ2-5, with D perhaps matching TRBD1 or TRBD2 (5 bases each). Germline V CDR1 and CDR2: ENHRY, SYGVKD. The V end was cut by 6 bases, the J end by 8 bases, with 19 bases between. The CDR3 has 14 residues. The CDR3 DNA is TGTGCCATCAGGGGGACGGGGTCACAGGATACCCAGTACTTC. Its protein is CAIRGTGSQDTQYF.

V gene TRBV7-4 combines with J gene TRBJ1-1, with 8 bases lining up with TRBD1. V was clipped by 6 bases and J by 7 bases; unmatched bases: 4. The CDR3 loop spans 12 amino acids. Germline assignment: CDR1 SGHVT and CDR2 SQSDAQ. CDR3 residues: CASSRTGREAFF. The CDR3, as DNA: TGTGCCAGCAGTAGGACAGGGCGTGAAGCTTTCTTT. Full variable domain (rest looked up from reference TRBV7-4 and TRBJ1-1): GAGVSQSPRYKVAKRGRDVALRCDSISGHVTLYWYRQTLGQGSEVLTYSQSDAQRDKSGRPSGRFSAERPERSVSTLKIQRTEQGDSAVYLCASSRTGREAFFGQGTRLTVV.